This T cell receptor beta chain was documented in a study of OX40 agonist ivuxolimab in advanced cancers. General study results and limits: CD4+ and CD8+ T cells in blood underwent clonal expansion by week 6 at 0.1 to 3.0 mg/kg.

This clone was counted only a few times. The antigen is undetermined. TCRdb's copy holds only in-frame clones and misses some; the assay was immunoSEQ multiplex PCR. The table lists fewer than 80,000 clones, 80% to 90% of them singletons, with 9.8% in the top ten. The V and J ends lost 0 bases and 4 bases, in that order; junction bases with no gene match: 7. CDR1 and CDR2 (germline): SGHRS, YFSETQ. The CDR3 has 16 amino acids. The source was CD4+ or CD8+ T cells sorted from blood, collected in a trial of the OX40 agonist ivuxolimab. The rearrangement joins TRBV5-1 to TRBJ2-3; 8 bases fit TRBD1. The clonotype originates from an adult with an advanced solid tumor such as melanoma, head and neck, liver or kidney cancer. The CDR3 DNA follows: TGCGCCAGCAGCTTGGAGGGCAGGGGGCGCGCAGATACGCAGTATTTT. This gives the protein CASSLEGRGRADTQYF.